This T cell receptor (beta chain) comes out of a study of blood T cells in healthy people across ages. Then a second PCR, running roughly 7 to 11 cycles, was carried out with a sample-barcoded 5' primer and a J-beta primer mix. MiXCR, applied by TCRdb to the 5' RACE reads, yields one record per CDR3 protein. The sample comprises some 890,000 distinct CDR3 sequences, about 27% of which are singletons, and 10% to 13% rests with the top ten. The CDR3 runs to 15 residues. Germline assignment: CDR1 MDHEN and CDR2 SYDVKM. Trimming removed 8 bases from V and 4 bases from J, with 18 bases in between. Study conclusions and caveats: Those diversity estimates obtained from one million T cells were thought to be underestimates.

As regards this clonotype: The target antigen is unknown.

The sample also formed part of further work on T cells of mothers and their children.

The chain uses TRBV28 and TRBJ1-3; no clear D. Input material: blood. This TCR derives from a woman aged 40-49 years in good health. The CDR3 DNA follows: TGTGCCAGCGGCACCCAGCTGTTTTTCGGAAACACCATATATTTT. This codes for CASGTQLFFGNTIYF.